A single sample gave rise to the 18 T cell receptor beta chains below, sequenced in a study of radiotherapy plus CTLA-4 blockade in lung cancer. Using immunoSEQ multiplex PCR, the repertoire was profiled, and TCRdb retains in-frame clones only, with some absent. The table lists around 90,000 clones, about 80% of them singletons, with 13% to 15% in the top ten. The input for sequencing was peripheral blood, taken from a patient treated with radiotherapy plus ipilimumab. The receptors shown here come from a human donor with non-small cell lung cancer that progressed on radiotherapy plus ipilimumab.

This chain links TRBV18 with TRBJ1-1; no definite D call. The CDR3 covers 14 residues. V lost 5 bases and J 1 base, leaving 11 bases between the germline ends. CDR1 is KGHSH, CDR2 LQKENI, per germline. Here the CDR3 reads CASSAAGTNTEAFF. The CDR3 DNA reads TGTGCCAGCTCAGCCGCAGGAACGAACACTGAAGCTTTCTTT. Looking up the rest from reference TRBV18 and TRBJ1-1 gives the full variable domain: NAGVMQNPRHLVRRRGQEARLRCSPMKGHSHVYWYRQLPEEGLKFMVYLQKENIIDESGMPKERFSAEFPKEGPSILRIQQVVRGDSAAYFCASSAAGTNTEAFFGQGTRLTVV.

This clone occurred a few times. The chain carries TRBV28 and TRBJ2-3; D gene unclear. V shed 4 bases and J shed 0 bases, with 17 bases lying between them. This CDR3 has 17 amino acids. Per the germline V gene, CDR1 is MDHEN and CDR2 is SYDVKM. In DNA, the CDR3 is TGTGCCAGCAGTTCCCCCATTGGCCTTGCTAGCACAGATACGCAGTATTTT. Protein product: CASSSPIGLASTDTQYF.

J is TRBJ1-2 and V is TRBV6-4; TRBD1 aligns across 9 bases. The trim removed 2 bases at V and 6 bases at J, leaving 13 bases unmatched. The CDR3 extends over 17 amino acids. CDR1 MRHNA and CDR2 SNTAGT come from the germline V gene. The CDR3 spells CASSDTGTGTPRHGYTF. The CDR3 coding sequence is TGTGCCAGCAGTGACACCGGGACAGGGACCCCGAGACATGGCTACACCTTC.

CDR3 in amino acids: CASSESPGQDLGPEAFF. In DNA, the CDR3 is TGTGCCAGCAGTGAATCCCCCGGACAGGATTTGGGGCCTGAAGCTTTCTTT. The chain uses TRBV25-1 and TRBJ1-1, with 7 positions matching TRBD1. This CDR3 spans 17 amino acids. Germline lookup yields CDR1 MGHDK and CDR2 SYGVNS. J was trimmed by 6 bases and V by 1 base; bases with no gene match: 14.

In its sample, this clone was seen once. This rearrangement joins TRBV5-1 to TRBJ2-3, with unresolved D. The V end lost 9 bases, the J end lost 0 bases, and 17 bases lay between the germline ends. Germline V CDR1 and CDR2: SGHRS, YFSETQ. CDR3 length: 15 residues. This chain's CDR3 is CATKKAGSSTDTQYF. CDR3 DNA: TGCGCCACCAAAAAAGCTGGCTCTAGCACAGATACGCAGTATTTT.

On this clone: A read error may account for a junction end that differs from germline. V usage is TRBV4-1 and J usage is TRBJ1-4; D remains ambiguous. Germline CDR1 reads MGHRA; CDR2 reads YSYEKL. The CDR3 has 14 residues. The CDR3 here is CASSQEPFNEKLFF. The CDR3 DNA reads TGTGCCAGCAGCCAAGAGCCGTTCAATGAAAAACTGTTTTTT.

The gene calls are TRBV6-6 and TRBJ1-1, with 11 bases lining up with TRBD1. Germline CDR1 MNHNY, CDR2 SVGAGI (reference sequence). This CDR3 contains 14 residues. Germline trimming cut 5 bases from V and 5 bases from J; bases unmatched to any gene: 4. The CDR3 is CASSKGTGGTEAFF. CDR3 coding DNA: TGTGCCAGCAGTAAGGGGACAGGGGGGACTGAAGCTTTCTTT.

Worth noting for this clone: The junction and the germline gene differ at one end; a read error may be behind it. This chain joins TRBV10-3 and TRBJ2-7, with 13 bases lining up with TRBD2. CDR3 length: 15 amino acids. Germline-derived CDR1 and CDR2 are ENHRY and SYGVKD. Written as DNA, the CDR3 is TGTGCCATCACTGAGGGACTAGCGGGACATTACGAGCAGTACTTC. It is translated as CAITEGLAGHYEQYF.

The chain couples TRBV6-1 to TRBJ2-3; 7 nucleotides align to TRBD2. After removal of 6 bases from V and 4 bases from J, the junction contained 7 bases not matched to a gene. Germline V gives CDR1 MNHNS, CDR2 SASEGT. This CDR3 region has 14 residues. CDR3 coding DNA: TGTGCCAGCAGGGGGAGGGCCCGGTCAGATACGCAGTATTTT. Translation gives CASRGRARSDTQYF.

The V call is TRBV2, the J call TRBJ2-3, with D possibly being TRBD2 (6 bases). The CDR3 totals 12 residues. Germline values: CDR1 SNHLY, CDR2 FYNNEI. V lost 6 bases, J lost 5 bases, and 9 bases lay in between. As DNA, the CDR3 is TGTGCCAGCAGGCCCGGGGGAGATACGCAGTATTTT. Protein: CASRPGGDTQYF.

This chain uses TRBV11-1 with TRBJ2-1; D remains ambiguous. V was clipped by 5 bases and J by 8 bases, with 7 bases between them. Germline CDR1 SGHAT, CDR2 FQDESV (reference sequence). The CDR3 length is 11 residues. The chain's CDR3 is CASSPNYEQFF. In nucleotides, the CDR3 is TGTGCCAGCAGCCCGAACTATGAGCAGTTCTTC.

DNA for the CDR3: TGTGCCAGCGGACCGGGGGGAAACTACGAGCAGTACTTC. As protein: CASGPGGNYEQYF. The rearrangement links TRBV11-2 to TRBJ2-7; TRBD2 aligns across 7 bases. Looked up from germline, CDR1 is SGHAT and CDR2 is FQNNGV. This CDR3 has 13 amino acids. Trimming removed 8 bases from V and 3 bases from J; junction bases left unmatched: 7.

This chain uses TRBV19 with TRBJ1-2; D gene ambiguous. This CDR3 comprises 18 residues. Germline V gene data show CDR1 as LNHDA and CDR2 as SQIVND (reference sequence). Trimming took off 6 bases at V and 9 bases at J, with 32 bases between the two ends. CDR3 sequence: CASSPVFRTAETSPRYTF. The CDR3, as DNA: TGTGCCAGTAGCCCTGTTTTCCGGACCGCCGAAACGTCTCCTCGCTACACCTTC.

The V call is TRBV4-2, the J call TRBJ2-7; 9 nucleotides line up with TRBD1. The CDR3 contains 17 residues. The V gene's germline CDR1 is LGHNA and CDR2 YNFKEQ. V trimming: 4 bases; J trimming: 2 bases; junction bases outside the gene matches: 12. Here the CDR3 reads CASSPQGMGQGPYEQYF. The CDR3 DNA reads as TGTGCCAGCAGCCCACAAGGAATGGGACAGGGCCCCTACGAGCAGTACTTC.

This clone was seen a few times. The V call is TRBV18, the J call TRBJ1-4; perhaps TRBD1 as D (5 bases). This CDR3 spans 13 amino acids. With 8 bases removed from V and 4 bases from J, the gap between germline ends came to 11 bases. Germline V lookup: CDR1 KGHSH, CDR2 LQKENI. The CDR3 protein is CASHRDGNEKLFF. The CDR3 region has the DNA TGTGCCAGCCACCGGGACGGTAATGAAAAACTGTTTTTT.

The chain uses TRBV5-4 and TRBJ2-3; TRBD2 aligns across 8 bases. The CDR3 runs 17 residues. The V and J ends lost 4 bases and 4 bases, in that order; junction bases with no gene match: 14. Germline V gene data show CDR1 as SGHNT and CDR2 as YYREEE (reference sequence). As DNA, the CDR3 is TGTGCCAGCAGCCATTGGGACGGGAGGGCCCTCGCAGATACGCAGTATTTT. The encoded protein is CASSHWDGRALADTQYF. Filled out from reference TRBV5-4 and TRBJ2-3, the complete variable domain reads ETGVTQSPTHLIKTRGQQVTLRCSSQSGHNTVSWYQQALGQGPQFIFQYYREEENGRGNFPPRFSGLQFPNYSSELNVNALELDDSALYLCASSHWDGRALADTQYFGPGTRLTVL.

The J gene is TRBJ1-2, the V gene TRBV5-1; tentatively, D is TRBD1 (6 bases). This CDR3 is built from 19 residues. The V and J ends lost 3 bases and 3 bases respectively, with 27 bases between them. CDR1 and CDR2 from the germline V gene are SGHRS and YFSETQ. In nucleotides, the CDR3 is TGCGCCAGCAGCTCATCAGGCAAGACAGGTCTTACCCCCTACTATGGCTACACCTTC. Its protein product is CASSSSGKTGLTPYYGYTF.

The rearrangement uses TRBV6-5 and TRBJ2-7, with 8 bases fitting TRBD1. Germline CDR1 reads MNHEY; CDR2 reads SVGAGI. With V trimmed by 2 bases and J by 1 base, 1 base remained unmatched. The CDR3 loop spans 14 amino acids. The CDR3 sequence: CASSYDRGSYEQYF. Here the CDR3 DNA reads TGTGCCAGCAGTTACGACAGGGGATCCTACGAGCAGTACTTC.